This entry is about one T cell receptor beta chain. Its antigen is unknown. Germline CDR1 and CDR2: ENHRY and SYGVKD. The CDR3 is 14 residues long. The V gene lost 4 bases and the J gene lost 0 bases, with 9 bases spanning the gap. Libraries were prepared by immunoSEQ multiplex PCR; TCRdb keeps only in-frame clonotypes and omits some of them. The sample yields under 200,000 clones, roughly 86% seen once. These data come from a study of cytomegalovirus exposure and HLA in healthy donors. Notes on the study in general: Subsequent analysis revealed that first-cohort TCR clusters tended to co-occur in the 120 validation repertoires.

The sequenced sample consisted of PBMCs. V is TRBV10-3 and J is TRBJ1-1, with D possibly matching TRBD1 (6 bases). This clonotype was obtained from a man aged 18 to 35 in good health and CMV-seropositive. CDR3 sequence reads: CAISVQGMNTEAFF. The DNA of the CDR3 is TGTGCCATCAGTGTCCAGGGGATGAACACTGAAGCTTTCTTT.